This T cell receptor (beta chain) was identified in a study of control samples from healthy donors and cancer patients. Sequencing was performed with immunoSEQ multiplex PCR; in TCRdb, only in-frame clones are kept and a portion is missing. The table lists roughly 130,000 clones, under 95% of them singletons, with roughly 9.4% in the top ten. Germline CDR1 ENHRY, CDR2 SYGVKD. Trimming at V came to 3 bases and at J to 4 bases, leaving 5 bases not matched to a gene. The CDR3 is made up of 15 amino acids. Material for sequencing was blood. This chain uses TRBV10-3 with TRBJ1-3; 8 positions agree with TRBD1. The sequence was obtained from a man aged 18 to 29 in good health. CDR3 in amino acids: CAISETGGRGNTIYF. Written as DNA, the CDR3 is TGTGCCATCAGTGAAACAGGGGGTCGAGGAAACACCATATATTTT.